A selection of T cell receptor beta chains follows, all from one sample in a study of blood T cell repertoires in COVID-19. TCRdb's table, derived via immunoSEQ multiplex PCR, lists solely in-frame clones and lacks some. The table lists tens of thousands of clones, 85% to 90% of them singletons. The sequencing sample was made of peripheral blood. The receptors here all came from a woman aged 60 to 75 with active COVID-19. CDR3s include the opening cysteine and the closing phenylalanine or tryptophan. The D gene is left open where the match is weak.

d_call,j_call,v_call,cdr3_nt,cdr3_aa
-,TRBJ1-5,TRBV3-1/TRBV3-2,TGTGCCAGCAGCGAGAACAATCAGCCCCAGCATTTT,CASSENNQPQHF
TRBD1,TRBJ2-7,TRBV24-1,TGTGCCACCAGTGACACAAACAGGGGACGAGTCCTCTACGAGCAGTACTTC,CATSDTNRGRVLYEQYF
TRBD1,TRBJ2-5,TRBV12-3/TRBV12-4,TGTGCCAGCAACTACAGGGGGCTGGAGACCCAGTACTTC,CASNYRGLETQYF
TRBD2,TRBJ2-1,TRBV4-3,TGCGCCAGCAGCCAAGCTGGGACTAGCGGGAGCTCCTACAATGAGCAGTTCTTC,CASSQAGTSGSSYNEQFF
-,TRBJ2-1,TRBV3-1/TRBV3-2,TGTGCCAGCAGCCTGACACAGGGCCAAAGCTCCTACAATGAGCAGTTCTTC,CASSLTQGQSSYNEQFF
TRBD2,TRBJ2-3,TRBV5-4,TGTGCCAGCAGCCCGGGGGAGCGGGAGCGGGGCACAGATACGCAGTATTTT,CASSPGERERGTDTQYF
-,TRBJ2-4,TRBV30,TGTGCCTGGAGTTGGGGGCAGGCCAAAAACATTCAGTACTTC,CAWSWGQAKNIQYF
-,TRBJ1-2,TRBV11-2,TGTGCCAGCAGCTTAGTTACCGGCTATGGCTACACCTTC,CASSLVTGYGYTF
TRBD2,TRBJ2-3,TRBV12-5,TGTGCTAGTGGTTTGGTACTCGGGAGGGGTCCAGATACGCAGTATTTT,CASGLVLGRGPDTQYF
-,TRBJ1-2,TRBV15,TGTGCCACCAGTGCACCGGGGAGGAGCTACACCTTC,CATSAPGRSYTF
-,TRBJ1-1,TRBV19,TGTGCCAGCAAGCCTCAGGGGACTGAAGCTTTCTTT,CASKPQGTEAFF